In this sample, the clone carrying this TCR beta chain turned up once. What it binds is not known. Germline values: CDR1 SGHDT, CDR2 YYEEEE. V lost 0 bases to trimming and J lost 1 base, with 5 bases between them. CDR3 length equals 14 residues. Use of 60 Vbeta and 13 Jbeta primers characterized the PCR. Generated by immunoSEQ multiplex PCR, the TCRdb table keeps only in-frame clones and is missing some. The top ten hold roughly 2.5% of the sample, which has about 110,000 clones, 75% seen once. The entry originates in a study of cytomegalovirus exposure and HLA in healthy donors. Notes on the study in general: Researchers counted roughly 160 TCR beta chains as cytomegalovirus-associated. Cytomegalovirus status, reportedly, was diagnosed with high specificity and sensitivity by the classifier. A later analysis, which compared TCR beta chains of equal frequency, found the HLA-associated ones more clonally expanded.

This chain uses TRBV5-6 with TRBJ2-1; D is unclear. Sequenced: PBMCs. The sequence derives from a man in his forties in good health and CMV-seronegative. Written as DNA, the CDR3 is TGTGCCAGCAGCTTGGGCTATTCCTACAATGAGCAGTTCTTC. Protein product: CASSLGYSYNEQFF.